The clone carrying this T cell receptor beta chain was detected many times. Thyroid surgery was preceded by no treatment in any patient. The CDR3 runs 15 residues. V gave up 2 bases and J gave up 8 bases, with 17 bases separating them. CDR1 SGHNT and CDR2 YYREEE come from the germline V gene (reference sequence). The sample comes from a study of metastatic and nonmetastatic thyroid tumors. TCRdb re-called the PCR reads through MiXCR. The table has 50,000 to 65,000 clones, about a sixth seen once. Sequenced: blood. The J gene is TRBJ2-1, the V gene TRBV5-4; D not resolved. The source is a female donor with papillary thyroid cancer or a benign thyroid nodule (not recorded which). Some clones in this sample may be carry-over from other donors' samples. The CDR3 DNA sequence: TGTGCCAGCAGCTTCTCTAGAGGAAGTATAGATGAGCAGTTCTTC. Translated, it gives CASSFSRGSIDEQFF.